This T cell receptor beta chain came from a study of cytomegalovirus exposure and HLA in healthy donors. This clone showed up just once. Repertoires were generated with immunoSEQ multiplex PCR, while TCRdb's copy carries only in-frame clones and drops some. The sample has about 220,000 clones, 85% to 90% seen once. J lost 8 bases, V lost 6 bases, and 7 bases had no gene match. Germline V gene lookup returns CDR1 MNHEY and CDR2 SVGAGI. This CDR3 spans 14 amino acids. Sequenced input: PBMCs. This chain joins TRBV6-5 and TRBJ1-4; 9 bases are a match to TRBD1. The receptor was derived from a woman between 18 and 29 years old in good health and CMV-seronegative. CDR3 bases: TGTGCCAGCAGGTCCGGGACAGGGTGGGAAAAACTGTTTTTT. Protein product: CASRSGTGWEKLFF.